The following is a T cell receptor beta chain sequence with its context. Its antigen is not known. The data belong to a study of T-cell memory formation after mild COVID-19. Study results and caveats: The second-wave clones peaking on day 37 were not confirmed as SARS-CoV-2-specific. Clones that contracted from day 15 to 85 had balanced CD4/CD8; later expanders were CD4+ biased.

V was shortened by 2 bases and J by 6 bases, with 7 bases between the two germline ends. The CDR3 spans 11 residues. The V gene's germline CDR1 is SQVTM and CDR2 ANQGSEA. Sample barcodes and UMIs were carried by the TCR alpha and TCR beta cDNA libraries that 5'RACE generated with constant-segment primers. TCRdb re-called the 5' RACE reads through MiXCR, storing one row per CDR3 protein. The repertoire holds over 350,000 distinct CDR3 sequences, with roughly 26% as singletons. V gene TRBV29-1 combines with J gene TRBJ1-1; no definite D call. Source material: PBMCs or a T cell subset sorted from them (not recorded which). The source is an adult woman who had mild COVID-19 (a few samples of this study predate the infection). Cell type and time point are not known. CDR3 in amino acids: CSVELTAEAFF. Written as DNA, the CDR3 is TGCAGCGTTGAACTGACGGCTGAAGCTTTCTTT.